Sequencing of this T cell receptor beta chain was carried out in a study of blood T cells in healthy people across ages. General observations from the study: Diversity of TCR beta per million T cells declined in a roughly linear way with age. More naive CD4+ cells and higher diversity marked long-lived donors relative to aged donors.

This clonotype was seen only a few times. Its antigen is as yet unknown. Since a much larger clone is just one base distant, this may be a read error. V lost 8 bases, J lost 4 bases, and 14 bases lay in between. Germline CDR1 is MGHDK and CDR2 is SYGVNS. The CDR3 extends over 13 amino acids. A second PCR of about 7 to 12 cycles used a sample-barcoded 5' primer and a J-beta primer mix. The template-switch adaptor, which had 12 random nucleotides, put a tag on each cDNA molecule. MiXCR, applied by TCRdb to the 5' RACE reads, yields one record per CDR3 protein. Of approximately 400,000 distinct CDR3 sequences in the sample, about 55% are singletons; the top ten hold over 40%.

The TCR was taken from a man aged 55 to 69 in good health. J is TRBJ1-2 and V is TRBV25-1; the D is unclear. What was sequenced was blood. The CDR3 here is CASGGPVGYGYTF. In DNA, the CDR3 is TGTGCCAGCGGTGGACCGGTGGGCTATGGCTACACCTTC.